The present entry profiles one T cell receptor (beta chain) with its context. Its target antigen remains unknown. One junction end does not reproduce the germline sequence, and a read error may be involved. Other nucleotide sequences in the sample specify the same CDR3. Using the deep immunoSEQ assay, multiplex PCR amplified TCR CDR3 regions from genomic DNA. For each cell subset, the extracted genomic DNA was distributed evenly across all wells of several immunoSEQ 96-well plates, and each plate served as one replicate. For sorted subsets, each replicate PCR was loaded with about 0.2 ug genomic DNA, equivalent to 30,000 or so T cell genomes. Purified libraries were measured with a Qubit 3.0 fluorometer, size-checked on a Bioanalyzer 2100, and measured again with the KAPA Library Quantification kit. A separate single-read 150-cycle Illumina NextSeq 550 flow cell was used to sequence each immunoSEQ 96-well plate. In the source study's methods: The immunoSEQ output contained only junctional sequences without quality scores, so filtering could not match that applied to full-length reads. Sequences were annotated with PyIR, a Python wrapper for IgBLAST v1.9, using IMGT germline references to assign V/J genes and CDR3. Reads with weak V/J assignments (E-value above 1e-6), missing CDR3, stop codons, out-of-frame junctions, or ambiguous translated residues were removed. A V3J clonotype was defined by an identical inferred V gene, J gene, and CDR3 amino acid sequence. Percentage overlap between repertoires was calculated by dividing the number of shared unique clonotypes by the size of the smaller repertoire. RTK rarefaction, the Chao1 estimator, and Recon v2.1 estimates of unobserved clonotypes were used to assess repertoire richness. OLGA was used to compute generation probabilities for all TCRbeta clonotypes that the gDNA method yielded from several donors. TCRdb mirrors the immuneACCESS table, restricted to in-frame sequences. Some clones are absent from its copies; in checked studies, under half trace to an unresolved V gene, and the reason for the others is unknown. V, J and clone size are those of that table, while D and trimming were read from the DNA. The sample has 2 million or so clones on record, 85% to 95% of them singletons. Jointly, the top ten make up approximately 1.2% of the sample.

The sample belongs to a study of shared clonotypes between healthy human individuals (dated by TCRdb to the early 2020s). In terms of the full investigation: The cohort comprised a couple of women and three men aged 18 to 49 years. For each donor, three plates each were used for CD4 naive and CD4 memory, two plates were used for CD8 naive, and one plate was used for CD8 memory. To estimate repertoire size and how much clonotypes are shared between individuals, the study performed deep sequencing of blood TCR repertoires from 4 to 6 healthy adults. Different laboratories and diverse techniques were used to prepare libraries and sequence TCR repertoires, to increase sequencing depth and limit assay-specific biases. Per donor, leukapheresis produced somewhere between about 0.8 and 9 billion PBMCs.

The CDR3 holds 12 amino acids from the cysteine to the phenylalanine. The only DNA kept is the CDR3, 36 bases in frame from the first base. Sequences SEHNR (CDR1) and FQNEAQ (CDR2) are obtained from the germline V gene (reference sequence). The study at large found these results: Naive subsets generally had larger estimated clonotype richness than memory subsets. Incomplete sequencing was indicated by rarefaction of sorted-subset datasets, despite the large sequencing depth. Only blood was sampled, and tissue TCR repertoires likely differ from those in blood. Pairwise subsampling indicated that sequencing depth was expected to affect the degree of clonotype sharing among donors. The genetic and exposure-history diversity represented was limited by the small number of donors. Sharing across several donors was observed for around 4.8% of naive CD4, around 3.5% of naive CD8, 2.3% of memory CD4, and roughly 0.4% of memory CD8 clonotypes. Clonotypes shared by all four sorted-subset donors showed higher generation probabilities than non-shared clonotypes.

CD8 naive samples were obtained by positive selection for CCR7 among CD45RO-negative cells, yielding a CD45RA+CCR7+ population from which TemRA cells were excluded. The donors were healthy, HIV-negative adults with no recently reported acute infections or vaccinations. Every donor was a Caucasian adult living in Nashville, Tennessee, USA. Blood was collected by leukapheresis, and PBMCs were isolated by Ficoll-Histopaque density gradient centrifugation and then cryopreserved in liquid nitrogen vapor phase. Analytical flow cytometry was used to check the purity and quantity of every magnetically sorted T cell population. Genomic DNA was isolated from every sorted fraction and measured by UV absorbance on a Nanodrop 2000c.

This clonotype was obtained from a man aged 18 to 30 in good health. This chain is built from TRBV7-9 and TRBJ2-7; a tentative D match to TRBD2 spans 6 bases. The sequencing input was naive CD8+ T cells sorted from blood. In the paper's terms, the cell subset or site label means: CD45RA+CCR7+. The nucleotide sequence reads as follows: TGTGCTAGCAGCTTAGCGGCGTACGAGCAGTACTTC. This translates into CASSLAAYEQYF.